Listed below are T cell receptor beta chains from one sample, sequenced in a study of T-cell memory formation after mild COVID-19. Each CDR3 protein gets one entry after TCRdb re-called the 5' RACE reads with MiXCR. The table shows approximately 82,000 distinct CDR3 sequences, with about 13% occurring only once. Sequences were obtained from PBMCs or a T cell subset sorted from them (not recorded which). The receptors were gathered from a man younger than 35 who had mild COVID-19 (a few samples of this study predate the infection). Cell type and time point are not known. CDR3s include the opening cysteine and the closing phenylalanine or tryptophan. The order of the fields is clone size, V gene, D gene, J gene, CDR3 protein, CDR3 DNA. A D gene is named only where the DNA matches it firmly. Rows may omit the clone size; those that give it use once, few, many or a size class.

many	TRBV7-9	TRBD1	TRBJ2-5	CASSSGTGEETQYF	TGTGCCAGCAGCTCCGGGACAGGGGAAGAGACCCAGTACTTC
.	TRBV6-2/TRBV6-3	.	TRBJ1-2	CASSYRIGGYTF	TGTGCCAGCAGTTACAGGATTGGGGGCTACACCTTC
.	TRBV7-9	.	TRBJ1-1	CASSLASGANTEAFF	TGTGCCAGCAGCTTAGCCTCAGGGGCAAACACTGAAGCTTTCTTT
few	TRBV20-1	.	TRBJ2-1	CSARVVSYNEQFF	TGCAGTGCCCGAGTTGTTTCCTACAATGAGCAGTTCTTC
few	TRBV3-1	TRBD1	TRBJ1-1	CASRGAGGSTEAFF	TGTGCCAGCAGAGGGGCAGGGGGGAGCACTGAAGCTTTCTTT
many	TRBV4-2	.	TRBJ2-2	CASSQGQGNTGELFF	TGTGCCAGCAGCCAAGGGCAGGGGAACACCGGGGAGCTGTTTTTT
few	TRBV4-2	.	TRBJ2-4	CASSHPDPHQYF	TGTGCCAGCAGCCACCCCGACCCCCATCAGTACTTC
.	TRBV3-2	.	TRBJ2-6	CASSQDPGPGANVLTF	TGTGCCAGCAGCCAAGATCCGGGGCCTGGGGCCAACGTCCTGACTTTC
few	TRBV12-3/TRBV12-4	.	TRBJ2-1	CASSFLPSGEQFF	TGTGCCAGCAGTTTTCTCCCAAGCGGGGAGCAGTTCTTC
few	TRBV6-5	.	TRBJ2-7	CASTARQGPSRYEQYF	TGTGCCAGCACCGCCCGCCAGGGACCCTCTCGGTACGAGCAGTACTTC
.	TRBV2	.	TRBJ2-5	CASSDPDREETQYF	TGTGCCAGCAGTGACCCGGACAGAGAGGAGACCCAGTACTTC
few	TRBV7-9	.	TRBJ2-5	CASSLGVKPETQYF	TGTGCCAGCAGCCTAGGCGTGAAGCCAGAGACCCAGTACTTC
many	TRBV15	TRBD1	TRBJ2-7	CATSSGWDRGTYEQYF	TGTGCCACCAGCAGCGGATGGGACAGGGGAACCTACGAGCAGTACTTC
.	TRBV6-2/TRBV6-3	TRBD1	TRBJ1-1	CASRYRTGGPLPMNTEAFF	TGTGCCAGCAGATACCGGACAGGGGGCCCGCTCCCCATGAACACTGAAGCTTTCTTT
many	TRBV4-1	.	TRBJ2-7	CASSQEAGAYYEQYF	TGCGCCAGCAGCCAAGAGGCTGGCGCGTACTACGAGCAGTACTTC
.	TRBV3-1	TRBD1	TRBJ2-5	CASSRTGPETQYF	TGTGCCAGCAGCCGGACAGGGCCAGAGACCCAGTACTTC
many	TRBV19	.	TRBJ2-7	CATATGALSYEQYF	TGTGCCACCGCTACGGGGGCCCTTTCCTACGAGCAGTACTTC
.	TRBV4-2	TRBD1	TRBJ2-7	CASSQSGTGAYEQYF	TGTGCCAGCAGCCAATCCGGGACAGGAGCGTACGAGCAGTACTTC
.	TRBV6-2/TRBV6-3	.	TRBJ2-5	CASSWVYREETQYF	TGTGCCAGCAGTTGGGTTTACAGGGAAGAGACCCAGTACTTC
.	TRBV7-6	TRBD2	TRBJ2-5	CASSWTLRGGRETQYF	TGTGCCAGCAGCTGGACCCTCCGGGGGGGTCGGGAGACCCAGTACTTC
few	TRBV30	.	TRBJ2-7	CAWSPSPGTDYTYEQYF	TGTGCCTGGAGTCCGTCCCCAGGGACCGATTATACCTACGAGCAGTACTTC
few	TRBV4-2	.	TRBJ2-1	CASSQSDLAARNEQFF	TGTGCCAGCAGCCAATCGGACCTTGCCGCTAGAAATGAGCAGTTCTTC